The clone carrying this T cell receptor beta chain has a single count. The antigen is undetermined. This entry comes from a study of cytomegalovirus exposure and HLA in healthy donors. Whole-study findings and limits: Accurate HLA-A and HLA-B prediction from TCR beta sequences was reported for most subjects. An assumption of roughly uniform sequencing depth across donors underlay the presence/absence analyses. Analysis performed later found more than 15,000 TCR beta sequences associated with HLA alleles at 0.05 false discovery rate. It was about 180 TCR beta chains that were listed as cytomegalovirus-associated.

PCR used 60 Vbeta primers and 13 Jbeta primers. This table comes from immunoSEQ multiplex PCR, and its TCRdb copy is limited to in-frame clones, with some not included. This sample has under 200,000 clones; more than 60% occur once, and the top ten carry around 3.1%. The V and J ends lost 2 bases and 4 bases respectively, with 11 bases between them. The germline gives CDR1 MNHEY, CDR2 SMNVEV (reference sequence). The CDR3 extends over 15 amino acids. The rearrangement uses TRBV27 and TRBJ2-2; D is undetermined. The origin of this receptor is a female donor in good health and CMV-seronegative. The sequenced sample was PBMCs. CDR3 in amino acids: CASSLNSILTGELFF. CDR3 nucleotides: TGTGCCAGCAGTTTAAACTCCATCCTCACCGGGGAGCTGTTTTTT.